This T cell receptor beta chain emerged from a study of Ad26.COV2.S vaccination and SARS-CoV-2 variants. CDR3 length: 12 amino acids. Trimming took 5 bases from V and 7 from J, leaving 9 bases between them. Germline CDR1 is MNHEY and CDR2 is SVGEGT. Treatment described: around 19 received Ad26.COV2.S at low or high dose, single or two shots; 5 received placebo; per-sample allocation not given. Specimen acquisition occurred on day 63 following the initial vaccine or placebo injection. Data came from immunoSEQ multiplex PCR; TCRdb stores just in-frame clones and leaves some out. The sample carries about 350,000 clones, about 88% recorded once.

This sequence was found in a person aged 18-65 years who received the Ad26.COV2.S COVID-19 vaccine or a placebo. The specimen was peripheral blood, collected in a trial of Ad26.COV2.S vaccine versus placebo. The V call is TRBV6-2 or TRBV6-3, the J call TRBJ2-1, with D possibly TRBD2 on 6 matching bases. The CDR3 region has the DNA TGTGCCAGCAGTGCCGGGACTAATGAGCAGTTCTTC. The encoded protein is CASSAGTNEQFF.